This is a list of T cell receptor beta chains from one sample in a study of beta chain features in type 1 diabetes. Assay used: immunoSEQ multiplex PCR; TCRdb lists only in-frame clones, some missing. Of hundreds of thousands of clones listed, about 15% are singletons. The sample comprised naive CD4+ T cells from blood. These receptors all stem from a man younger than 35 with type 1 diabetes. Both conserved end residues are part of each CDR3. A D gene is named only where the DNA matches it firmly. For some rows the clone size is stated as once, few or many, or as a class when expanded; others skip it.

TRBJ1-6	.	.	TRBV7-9	TGTGCCAGCAGTCACGATCTTAGATGGAGTTCACCCCTCCACTTT	CASSHDLRWSSPLHF
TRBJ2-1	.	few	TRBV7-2	TGTGCCAGCAGCTTAGCCCCGGTGGTTGAGCAGTTCTTC	CASSLAPVVEQFF
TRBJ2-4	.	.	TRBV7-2	TGTGCCAGCAGCTCAGGAAACATTCAGTACTTC	CASSSGNIQYF
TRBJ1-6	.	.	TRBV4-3	TGCGCCAGCAGCCAACAGGACTACAAAAATTCACCCCTCCACTTT	CASSQQDYKNSPLHF
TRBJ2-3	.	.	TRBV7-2	TGTGCCAGCAGCTTAGAAAGAGTAACAGATACGCAGTATTTT	CASSLERVTDTQYF
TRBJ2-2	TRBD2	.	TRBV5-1	TGCGCCAGCAGCTTGTCGGGGACTACCAACACCGGGGAGCTGTTTTTT	CASSLSGTTNTGELFF
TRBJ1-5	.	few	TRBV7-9	TGTGCCAGCAGTCCCCGGGACTCTAATCAGCCCCAGCATTTT	CASSPRDSNQPQHF
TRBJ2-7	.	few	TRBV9	TGTGCCAGCAGCCCAGACGGGGGTTACGAGCAGTACTTC	CASSPDGGYEQYF
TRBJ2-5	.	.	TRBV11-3	TGTGCCAGCAGCTCGTCGACGACTAGCCAAGAGACCCAGTACTTC	CASSSSTTSQETQYF
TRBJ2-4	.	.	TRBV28	TGTGCCAGCAGTTCCCCCGTTTTAGCCAAAAACATTCAGTACTTC	CASSSPVLAKNIQYF
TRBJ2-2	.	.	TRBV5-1	TGCGCCAGCAGTATGTCCGGGGACACCGGGGAGCTGTTTTTT	CASSMSGDTGELFF
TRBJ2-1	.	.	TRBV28	TGTGCCAGCAGCCTTGAGGGCAATGAGCAGTTCTTC	CASSLEGNEQFF
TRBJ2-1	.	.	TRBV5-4	TGTGCCAGCAGCCGGGGCAGGGACTTTCGCACCCTGGAGCAGTTCTTC	CASSRGRDFRTLEQFF
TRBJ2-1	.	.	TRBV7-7	TGTGCCAGCAGCTTAGTTGGCTGGGAGCAGTTCTTC	CASSLVGWEQFF
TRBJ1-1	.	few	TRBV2	TGTGCCAGCAGTGTGATGAAGGAGTCCACTGAAGCTTTCTTT	CASSVMKESTEAFF
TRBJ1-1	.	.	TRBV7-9	TGTGCCAGCAGCTTAGCCGGGGGAAGCGCTGAAGCTTTCTTT	CASSLAGGSAEAFF
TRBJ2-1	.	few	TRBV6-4	TGTGCCAGCCGAAGGTCGGGGGAATGGGAGCAGTTCTTC	CASRRSGEWEQFF
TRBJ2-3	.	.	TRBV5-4	TGTGCCAGCAGGTTCAGTGGAGATACGCAGTATTTT	CASRFSGDTQYF
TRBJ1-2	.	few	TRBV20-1	TGCATTTCTCAGGGGACATATGGCTACACCTTC	CISQGTYGYTF
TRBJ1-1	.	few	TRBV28	TGTGCCAGCAGTCTCCCCGGGGGCACTGAAGCTTTCTTT	CASSLPGGTEAFF
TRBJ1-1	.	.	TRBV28	TGTGCCAGCAGTTTATTCCCTCTGAACACTGAAGCTTTCTTT	CASSLFPLNTEAFF
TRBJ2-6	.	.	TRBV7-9	TGTGCCAGCAGCTTCCAGTCCGGGGCCAACGTCCTGACTTTC	CASSFQSGANVLTF
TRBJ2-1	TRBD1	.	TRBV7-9	TGTGCCAGCAGCTTAGGGACAGGGTCCTACAATGAGCAGTTCTTC	CASSLGTGSYNEQFF
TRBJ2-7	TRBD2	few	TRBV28	TGTGCCAGCAGTTTAGCGGGGGGCGCTTACGAGCAGTACTTC	CASSLAGGAYEQYF
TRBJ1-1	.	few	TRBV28	TGTGCCAGCAGTCACACGGAAGCTTTCTTT	CASSHTEAFF
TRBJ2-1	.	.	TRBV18	TGTGCCAGCTCACCGGGACGGGAGGAGCAGTTCTTC	CASSPGREEQFF
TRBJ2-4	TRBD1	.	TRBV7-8	TGTGCCAGCAGCTTAGCGGCGGACAGGGGCTACATTCAGTACTTC	CASSLAADRGYIQYF
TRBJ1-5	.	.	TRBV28	TGTGCCAGCAGTTTAAGCCCGGGCCGGGGGCCCCAGCATTTT	CASSLSPGRGPQHF
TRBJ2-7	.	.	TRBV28	TGTGCCAGCAGTTTATGGTTCCTCAGGGGCCCCTCCTCCGAGCAGTACTTC	CASSLWFLRGPSSEQYF
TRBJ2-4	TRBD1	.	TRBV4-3	TGCGCCAGCAGCCGGGACAGGGTAGCCAAAAACATTCAGTACTTC	CASSRDRVAKNIQYF
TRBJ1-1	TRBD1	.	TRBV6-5	TGTGCCAGCAGTTACTCGATCGGGACAGGGATCACTGAAGCTTTCTTT	CASSYSIGTGITEAFF
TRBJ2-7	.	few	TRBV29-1	TGCAGCGGCATGAACAGGCGCTCCTACGAGCAGTACTTC	CSGMNRRSYEQYF
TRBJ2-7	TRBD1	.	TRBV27	TGTGCCAGCAGTTCCCCGGGGACAGGCATGTACGAGCAGTACTTC	CASSSPGTGMYEQYF
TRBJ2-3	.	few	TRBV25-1	TGTGCCAGCAGTGATTCCCGAGTCGCCAGCACAGATACGCAGTATTTT	CASSDSRVASTDTQYF
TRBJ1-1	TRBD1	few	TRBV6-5	TGTGCCAGCCACAACAGGGGTCGGACTGAAGCTTTCTTT	CASHNRGRTEAFF
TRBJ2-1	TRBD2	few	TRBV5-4	TGTGCCAGCAGCTTTAGCGGGCTATCCTACAATGAGCAGTTCTTC	CASSFSGLSYNEQFF
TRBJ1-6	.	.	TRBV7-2	TGTGCCAGCAGCTTAGGATCCGGGACTCTCAATTCACCCCTCCACTTT	CASSLGSGTLNSPLHF
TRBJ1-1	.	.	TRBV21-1	TGTGCCCGACAGAGATATAACACTGAAGCTTTCTTT	CARQRYNTEAFF
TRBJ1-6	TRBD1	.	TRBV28	TGTGCCAGCAGTCGACAGGGGGGCTCACCCCTCCACTTT	CASSRQGGSPLHF
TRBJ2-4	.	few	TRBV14	TGTGCCAGCAGCCAGAGAGTAGCGGACCTAGCCAAAAACATTCAGTACTTC	CASSQRVADLAKNIQYF
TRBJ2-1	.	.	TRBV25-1	TGTGCCAGCAGTGAAGCCCGGAGGAATGAGCAGTTCTTC	CASSEARRNEQFF
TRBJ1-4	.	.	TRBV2	TGTGCCAGCAGTGAATGGGTGGGAGCGACGTTTAATGAAAAACTGTTTTTT	CASSEWVGATFNEKLFF
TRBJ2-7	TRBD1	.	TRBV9	TGTGCCAGCAGCGTAACCTCCGACAGGGGCTACGAGCAGTACTTC	CASSVTSDRGYEQYF
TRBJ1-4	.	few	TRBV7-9	TGTGCCAGCAGCTTTCGGGGGGCTGGGGAAAAACTGTTTTTT	CASSFRGAGEKLFF
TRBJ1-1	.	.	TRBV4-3	TGCGCCAGCAGCCAAGATGGGGGCGTCGCTTTCTTT	CASSQDGGVAFF
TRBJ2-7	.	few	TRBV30	TGTGCCTGGCAGGGAATCCCCTACGAGCAGTACTTC	CAWQGIPYEQYF
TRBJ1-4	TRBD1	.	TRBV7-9	TGTGCCAGCAGCTCGGACAGGGTGCATGAAAAACTGTTTTTT	CASSSDRVHEKLFF
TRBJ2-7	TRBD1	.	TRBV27	TGTGCCAGCAGACTCGACAGGGCCTCCTACGAGCAGTACTTC	CASRLDRASYEQYF
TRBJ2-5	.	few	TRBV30	TGTGCCTGGAGCCCAGGACAGCGACGGGCCCAAGAGACCCAGTACTTC	CAWSPGQRRAQETQYF
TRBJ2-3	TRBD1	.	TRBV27	TGTGCCAGCAGCAAACAGGGGCGAGGCACAGATACGCAGTATTTT	CASSKQGRGTDTQYF
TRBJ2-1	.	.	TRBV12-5	TGTGCTAGTGGTTTGGGACACCAGTACAATGAGCAGTTCTTC	CASGLGHQYNEQFF
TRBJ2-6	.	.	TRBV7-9	TGTGCCAGCAGCGCGGACAGACCGGGGGCCAACGTCCTGACTTTC	CASSADRPGANVLTF
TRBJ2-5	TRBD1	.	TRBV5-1	TGCGCCAGCAGCCTGAGGGCAGGGGGCCAGGCGACGGAGACCCAGTACTTC	CASSLRAGGQATETQYF
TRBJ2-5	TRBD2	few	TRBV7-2	TGTGCCAGCAGGTCCGGGGGGGGTGGAGGAGAGACCCAGTACTTC	CASRSGGGGGETQYF
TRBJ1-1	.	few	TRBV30	TGTGCCTGGAGGCCCGGGTTGAACACTGAAGCTTTCTTT	CAWRPGLNTEAFF